This T cell receptor beta chain was captured in a study of identical twins. Study conclusions and caveats: Not following the same donors, the study drew its conclusions from cross-sectional statistical analysis. Partly confounded zero-insertion analyses could result from invariant MAIT and iNKT cells. Abundant beta clonotypes from cord blood bore fewer insertions; memory repertoires lacked this pattern.

Comments on this clonotype: Its antigen is as yet unknown.

Each CDR3 protein is one row after TCRdb ran MiXCR on the 5' RACE reads. Of a few hundred thousand distinct CDR3 sequences listed, roughly 15% are singletons. Germline CDR1 and CDR2: SEHNR and FQNEAQ (reference sequence). This CDR3 is 16 amino acids long. V trimming: 5 bases; J trimming: 7 bases; junction bases outside the gene matches: 11. The data also belong to a second study, concerning yellow fever vaccine responses in identical twins.

The source is a young woman in good health. V usage is TRBV7-9 and J usage is TRBJ2-7, with TRBD2 identical over 13 bases. The specimen sequenced was CD4+ T cells sorted from blood. The CDR3 sequence is CASSPGTSGTSGEQYF. The CDR3 DNA sequence: TGTGCCAGCAGCCCTGGGACTAGCGGGACGTCGGGAGAGCAGTACTTC.